Reported below is one T cell receptor (beta chain). This CDR3 has 13 amino acids. Germline CDR1 reads SGHTA; CDR2 reads FQGNSA. V was clipped by 5 bases and J by 9 bases, with 14 bases between them. The data were taken from a study of cytomegalovirus exposure and HLA in healthy donors. The primer mix had 60 Vbeta and 13 Jbeta primers. Here immunoSEQ multiplex PCR was the method, and the copy in TCRdb shows in-frame clones only, minus some. Of 120,000 to 150,000 clones in the sample, more than 70% are singletons; the top ten hold 4.5% to 6%. The TCR comes from a woman between 45 and 60 years old in good health and CMV-seronegative. The rearrangement uses TRBV7-2 and TRBJ1-5; D not resolved. Sequencing was carried out using PBMCs. CDR3 residues: CASSKEAAWPQHF. The CDR3, as DNA: TGTGCCAGCAGCAAGGAAGCGGCATGGCCCCAGCATTTT.